This TCR beta chain came from a study of cytomegalovirus exposure and HLA in healthy donors. PCR amplification relied on 60 Vbeta primers (plus 13 Jbeta primers). The table came from immunoSEQ multiplex PCR; TCRdb's copy has only in-frame clones and leaves some out. The sample records fewer than 110,000 clones, approximately 74% being singletons. This clone was seen more than once but under ten times. The V and J ends lost 1 base and 10 bases, in that order; junction bases with no gene match: 2. In germline, CDR1 is SGHAT, CDR2 FQNNGV. The CDR3 has 13 residues. The source material was PBMCs. This clonotype originated in a middle-aged woman in good health and CMV-seronegative. This rearrangement joins TRBV11-2 to TRBJ2-2; the match to TRBD2 covers 8 bases. CDR3 in amino acids: CASSLALAEELFF. Here the CDR3 DNA reads TGTGCCAGCAGCTTAGCACTAGCGGAGGAGCTGTTTTTT. Full variable domain (rest looked up from reference TRBV11-2 and TRBJ2-2): EAGVAQSPRYKIIEKRQSVAFWCNPISGHATLYWYQQILGQGPKLLIQFQNNGVVDDSQLPKDRFSAERLKGVDSTLKIQPAKLEDSAVYLCASSLALAEELFFGEGSRLTVL.